These 27 T cell receptor beta chains were sequenced from one sample in a study of T cells in women clearing cervical HPV infection. Assay used: immunoSEQ multiplex PCR; TCRdb lists only in-frame clones, some missing. The table lists about 20,000 clones. Sequenced: blood buffy coat. The source of these receptors is a woman between 18 and 70 years old with a cervical HPV16 infection that either progressed to CIN3+ or cleared (not recorded which).

Regarding this clone: The read stops 3 residues short of the end of the CDR3; the missing end is completed from the germline J gene. This rearrangement joins TRBV19 to TRBJ1-6, with 10 bases matching TRBD1. V shed 4 bases, J shed 10 bases, and the junction held 7 bases outside the gene matches. The CDR3 extends over 15 amino acids. In germline, CDR1 is LNHDA, CDR2 SQIVND (reference sequence). The CDR3 here is CASSTGQGVQSPLHF. The DNA read from the CDR3 is TGTGCCAGTAGTACCGGACAGGGGGTTCAATCACCC.

Details on this clone: The read terminates 3 residues before the CDR3 end, so the remaining end is supplied by the germline J gene. The chain couples TRBV10-3 to TRBJ1-3; no clear D. V lost 4 bases to trimming and J lost 3 bases, with 7 bases between them. Germline V gene lookup returns CDR1 ENHRY and CDR2 SYGVKD. The CDR3 runs to 13 residues. This CDR3 reads CAISAEFGNTIYF. The DNA read from the CDR3 is TGTGCCATCAGTGCAGAGTTTGGAAACACC.

Note on this clone: The DNA ends 3 residues before the CDR3 does, and the rest of the CDR3 is filled in from the germline J gene. V gene TRBV7-9 combines with J gene TRBJ1-1; the match to TRBD1 covers 8 bases. Trimming at V came to 6 bases and at J to 5 bases, leaving 8 bases not matched to a gene. Germline assignment: CDR1 SEHNR and CDR2 FQNEAQ (reference sequence). CDR3 length: 14 residues. The covered CDR3 bases are TGTGCCAGCAGGGGAGGCCACAGGGGGACTGAA. Translation gives CASRGGHRGTE. The full CDR3 protein is CASRGGHRGTEAFF.

With regard to this clone: The read ends 3 residues before the CDR3 terminus; that terminus is restored from the germline J gene. The V gene is TRBV19, the J gene TRBJ2-5; 7 nucleotides agree with TRBD1. Germline trimming cut 5 bases from V and 5 bases from J; bases unmatched to any gene: 5. Germline CDR1 and CDR2: LNHDA and SQIVND (reference sequence). This CDR3 is 13 amino acids long. Incomplete CDR3 DNA: TGTGCCAGTAGTCCAGGGGGACAGGAGACC. Translating it yields CASSPGGQET. The CDR3 in full is CASSPGGQETQYF.

Remarks on this clone: The sequenced fragment ends 3 residues before the CDR3 boundary, so the rest is inferred from the germline J gene. V is TRBV20-1 and J is TRBJ2-2, with 13 nucleotides matching TRBD2. CDR1 is DFQATT, CDR2 SNEGSKA, per germline (reference sequence). J lost 5 bases, V lost 5 bases, and 2 bases had no gene match. The CDR3 sequence is 14 residues long. The CDR3 sequence: CSAPGLAGTGELFF. CDR3 bases read: TGCAGTGCTCCGGGACTAGCGGGAACCGGGGAG.

Of note for this clone: At one of its ends the junction is not consistent with the germline gene, which may arise from a read error. The read falls 3 residues short of the CDR3 end, and the missing part is taken from the germline J gene. The V gene is TRBV4-2, the J gene TRBJ2-5, with D tentatively TRBD2 (6 bases). CDR3 length: 16 amino acids. Germline CDR1 and CDR2: LGHNA and YNFKEQ. The CDR3 spells CASSQDRAGLQETQYF. The DNA read from the CDR3 is TGCGCCAGCAGCCAAGATAGGGCGGGGCTTCAAGAGACC.

According to its frequency, this clone is medium-sized (0.01 to 0.1%). The sequenced fragment ends 3 residues before the CDR3 boundary, so the rest is inferred from the germline J gene. The chain employs TRBV7-7 and TRBJ2-5; 7 bases align to TRBD1. Germline values: CDR1 SSHAT, CDR2 FNYEAQ (reference sequence). This CDR3 is 15 amino acids long. Losses at the gene ends were 5 bases for V and 5 bases for J; bases not matched to a gene: 11. The CDR3 bases that were read are TGTGCCAGCAGCCCCGAACAGGGGTTGGGGGAGACC. Its translation: CASSPEQGLGET. The full CDR3 is CASSPEQGLGETQYF. Supplemented by reference TRBV7-7 and TRBJ2-5, the full variable domain reads GAGVSQSPRYKVTKRGQDVTLRCDPISSHATLYWYQQALGQGPEFLTYFNYEAQPDKSGLPSDRFSAERPEGSISTLTIQRTEQRDSAMYRCASSPEQGLGETQYFGPGTRLLVL.

A remark on this clone: The read terminates 3 residues ahead of where the CDR3 ends, so the germline J gene completes it. The chain has TRBV20-1 and TRBJ2-3, with TRBD2 matching over 9 bases. CDR1 DFQATT and CDR2 SNEGSKA come from the germline V gene (reference sequence). V dropped 1 base and J dropped 2; count of bases not matched to a gene: 7. The CDR3 consists of 16 residues. The covered CDR3 bases are TGCAGTGCTAGAGCCCTACTAGCGGGCCTCACAGATACG. Translating gives CSARALLAGLTDT. The CDR3 in full is CSARALLAGLTDTQYF.

As to this clone: The read ends 3 residues early relative to the CDR3; the germline J gene fills the gap. The J gene is TRBJ1-1, the V gene TRBV20-1; 12 bases match TRBD1. Germline CDR1 reads DFQATT; CDR2 reads SNEGSKA (reference sequence). The CDR3 contains 13 residues. The ends lost 6 bases at V and 5 bases at J; junction bases unmatched: 4. CDR3 sequence: CSAVGQGATEAFF. CDR3 DNA, as far as it was read: TGCAGTGCCGTGGGACAGGGGGCGACTGAA.

The DNA read from the CDR3 is TGTGCCAGCAGCGAGGGCGGGAGACGAGAGGGTGAG. Encoded protein: CASSEGGRREGE. Given in full, the CDR3 is CASSEGGRREGEQFF. V is TRBV7-3 and J is TRBJ2-1, with 7 bases matching TRBD2. The CDR3 end falls 3 residues outside the read, so it is completed with the germline J gene. Unmatched junction bases numbered 13, after V lost 5 bases and J lost 9 bases. The CDR3 has 15 amino acids. Germline CDR1 is SGHTA and CDR2 is FQGTGA.

CDR3 DNA, as far as it was read: TGTGCCATCAGCCTGAACACCGGGGAG. Protein sequence: CAISLNTGE. The full-length CDR3 reads as CAISLNTGELFF. The V and J genes are TRBV10-3 and TRBJ2-2; no clear D gene. The read halts 3 residues ahead of the CDR3 end, with the missing end drawn from the germline J gene. This CDR3 region has 12 residues. Germline values: CDR1 ENHRY, CDR2 SYGVKD. V gave up 6 bases and J gave up 1 base, with 3 bases separating them.

Note on this clone: The CDR3 end falls 3 residues outside the read, so it is completed with the germline J gene. The chain recombines TRBV19 with TRBJ2-7; 10 positions agree with TRBD1. CDR3 length equals 14 residues. Trimming removed 10 bases from V and 3 bases from J; junction bases left unmatched: 9. Germline V gene sequence: CDR1 LNHDA, CDR2 SQIVND (reference sequence). The sequenced CDR3 bases are TGTGCCACCGCAAAGGGACAGGGGATCTACGAG. Translation: CATAKGQGIYE. The entire CDR3 is CATAKGQGIYEQYF.

About this clone itself: The CDR3 end falls 3 residues outside the read, so it is completed with the germline J gene. The chain combines TRBV4-2 with TRBJ2-1; a possible D gene is TRBD2 (6 bases). The CDR3 spans 13 residues. With 8 bases removed from V and 5 bases from J, the gap between germline ends came to 13 bases. Germline V CDR1 and CDR2: LGHNA, YNFKEQ. The CDR3 sequence is CASGRGVNNEQFF. The CDR3 bases that were read are TGTGCCAGCGGCCGCGGGGTCAACAATGAG.

Turning to this clone: The sequence runs out 3 residues before the end of the CDR3; the remainder is reconstructed from the germline J gene. V usage is TRBV19 and J usage is TRBJ2-7, with 9 bases matching TRBD2. V gave up 7 bases and J gave up 6 bases; unmatched junction bases: 7. CDR3 length equals 13 residues. Germline CDR1 and CDR2: LNHDA and SQIVND (reference sequence). The CDR3 spells CASKREVTGEQYF. CDR3 DNA (partial): TGTGCCAGTAAGCGGGAGGTGACGGGCGAG.

Comments on this clone: Coverage ceases 3 residues before the CDR3 finishes, and the germline J gene fills in the end. The V and J genes are TRBV28 and TRBJ2-3; TRBD2 agrees at 11 bases. The trim removed 3 bases at V and 4 bases at J, leaving 6 bases unmatched. Germline CDR1 is MDHEN and CDR2 is SYDVKM. CDR3 size: 16 residues. Partial CDR3 DNA: TGTGCCAGCAGTTTCCTAGCGGGAGGTGGTTCAGATACG. It is translated as CASSFLAGGGSDT. The full CDR3 reads CASSFLAGGGSDTQYF.

As to this clone: One end of the junction does not line up with germline, which may come from a read error. The CDR3 is cut off 3 residues early in the read; its end comes from the germline J gene. The chain joins TRBV7-7 to TRBJ2-3; D assignment may be TRBD1 or TRBD2 (6 bases each). The germline V gene has CDR1 SSHAT and CDR2 FNYEAQ (reference sequence). The CDR3 sequence is 14 residues long. The sequenced CDR3 bases are TGTGCTAGCAGCTTAATAGGGGGAGGAGAGACG. As protein: CASSLIGGGET. The full CDR3 is CASSLIGGGETQYF.

Notes on this clone: The DNA ends 3 residues before the CDR3 does, and the rest of the CDR3 is filled in from the germline J gene. This chain connects TRBV29-1 to TRBJ2-5; D is uncertain. The V and J ends lost 1 base and 1 base respectively, with 10 bases between them. The length of the CDR3 is 14 residues. Germline lookup yields CDR1 SQVTM and CDR2 ANQGSEA. The CDR3 sequence is CSVEVARRQETQYF. Partial CDR3 DNA: TGCAGCGTTGAAGTTGCGCGGCGCCAAGAGACC.

Concerning this clone: The missing CDR3 end, 3 residues past where the read stops, is filled in from the germline J gene. V usage is TRBV18 and J usage is TRBJ2-3; D might be TRBD2 (6 bases). This CDR3 contains 15 residues. Germline V gene sequence: CDR1 KGHSH, CDR2 LQKENI. The CDR3 loop is CASSPTGTGGQPQYF. CDR3 DNA, as far as it was read: TGTGCCAGCTCACCGACCGGGACTGGTGGGCAGCCG.

In terms of frequency, this clone is medium-sized (0.01 to 0.1%). The CDR3 extends 3 residues past the end of the read, so its final part is completed from the germline J gene. The chain links TRBV7-2 to TRBJ2-2; D is unclear. Germline V gives CDR1 SGHTA, CDR2 FQGNSA. Trimming cost V 2 bases and J 3 bases, with 7 bases left between them. The CDR3 spans 14 residues. The CDR3 reads CASSLIPYTGELFF. CDR3 bases read: TGTGCCAGCAGCTTAATCCCTTACACCGGGGAG.

Comments on this clone: The CDR3 goes on 3 residues after the read ends, and that part is filled in from the germline J gene. The chain combines TRBV6-2 or TRBV6-3 with TRBJ1-2; D unresolved. Germline CDR1 reads MNHEY; CDR2 reads SVGEGT. CDR3 length: 15 amino acids. CDR3 amino acids: CASSYLAGGPYGYTF. CDR3 DNA, as far as it was read: TGTGCCAGCAGTTACTTGGCGGGAGGGCCGTACGGG.

Points on this clone: With the read ending 3 residues before the CDR3 end, the germline J gene is used to fill in that end. The J gene is TRBJ2-3, the V gene TRBV6-2 or TRBV6-3, with 13 bases identical to TRBD2. The CDR3 length is 16 residues. V shed 3 bases and J 6 bases; nucleotides not matched to a gene: 6. CDR1 and CDR2 (germline): MNHEY, SVGEGT. The CDR3 loop is CASSYGLAGDLDTQYF. CDR3 bases read: TGTGCCAGCAGTTATGGACTAGCGGGAGATCTGGATACG.

Worth noting for this clone: The read halts 3 residues ahead of the CDR3 end, with the missing end drawn from the germline J gene. V usage is TRBV19 and J usage is TRBJ1-2; D remains unclear. The CDR3 length is 14 residues. The V gene's germline CDR1 is LNHDA and CDR2 SQIVND (reference sequence). The CDR3 sequence: CASSIAKTVNIYTF. CDR3 bases read: TGTGCCAGTAGTATTGCGAAAACAGTAAACATC.

CDR3: CASSIKLRDRGTDTYTF. The sequenced part of the CDR3 DNA is TGTGCCAGTAGTATAAAACTTCGGGACAGGGGTACAGATACC. The rearrangement uses TRBV19 and TRBJ1-2; 10 bases map to TRBD1. The read halts 3 residues ahead of the CDR3 end, with the missing end drawn from the germline J gene. The germline gives CDR1 LNHDA, CDR2 SQIVND (reference sequence). This CDR3 is built from 17 residues.

Turning to this clone: The observed sequence ends 3 residues before the CDR3 terminus, with the missing tail filled in from the germline J gene. This sequence joins TRBV7-3 and TRBJ1-1, with D tentatively TRBD1 (6 bases). V was trimmed by 5 bases and J by 3 bases, leaving 10 bases between them. Germline loops: CDR1 SGHTA, CDR2 FQGTGA. This CDR3 region has 13 residues. CDR3 region: CASSDGQHTEAFF. The CDR3 bases that were read are TGTGCCAGCAGCGACGGACAGCACACTGAA.

Note on this clone: The read comes to an end 3 residues before the CDR3 does, leaving the germline J gene to fill in the end. The gene calls are TRBV28 and TRBJ1-1; no clear D gene. Germline CDR1 reads MDHEN; CDR2 reads SYDVKM. V lost 8 bases, J lost 1 base, and 17 bases lay in between. The CDR3 covers 15 residues. The sequenced part of the CDR3 DNA is TGTGCCAGCGGGTCCTCTCTAGTAACGAACACTGAA. Amino acid sequence: CASGSSLVTNTE. The complete CDR3 reads CASGSSLVTNTEAFF. Based on the CDR3 plus reference TRBV28 and TRBJ1-1, the full variable domain is DVKVTQSSRYLVKRTGEKVFLECVQDMDHENMFWYRQDPGLGLRLIYFSYDVKMKEKGDIPEGYSVSREKKERFSLILESASTNQTSMYLCASGSSLVTNTEAFFGQGTRLTVV.

Turning to this clone: Read data end 3 residues before the CDR3 end; the end is taken from the germline J gene. V gene TRBV19 combines with J gene TRBJ2-3; 16 nucleotides line up with TRBD2. Germline assignment: CDR1 LNHDA and CDR2 SQIVND (reference sequence). The V and J ends lost 8 bases and 2 bases, in that order; junction bases with no gene match: 4. The CDR3 runs to 16 residues. The DNA read from the CDR3 is TGTGCCAGTTCAGGGACTAGCGGGGGGGACACAGATACG. Its translation: CASSGTSGGDTDT. The entire CDR3 sequence reads CASSGTSGGDTDTQYF.

Of note for this clone: The read halts 3 residues ahead of the CDR3 end, with the missing end drawn from the germline J gene. V usage is TRBV19 and J usage is TRBJ2-1; D is undetermined. This CDR3 has 12 amino acids. Germline V lookup: CDR1 LNHDA, CDR2 SQIVND (reference sequence). With 1 base removed from V and 7 bases from J, the gap between germline ends came to 5 bases. CDR3 loop: CASSIVRNEQFF. The CDR3 bases that were read are TGTGCCAGTAGTATAGTGAGGAATGAG.